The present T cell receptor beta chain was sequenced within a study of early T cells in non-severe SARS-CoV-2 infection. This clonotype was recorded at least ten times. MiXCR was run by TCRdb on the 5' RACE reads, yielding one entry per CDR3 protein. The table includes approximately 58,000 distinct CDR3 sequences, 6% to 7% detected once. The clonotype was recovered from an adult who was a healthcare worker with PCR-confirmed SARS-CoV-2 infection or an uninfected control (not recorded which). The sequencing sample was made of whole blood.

The CDR3 is CASSFKETQYF. CDR3 sequence (DNA): TGTGCCAGCAGCTTCAAGGAGACCCAGTACTTC. The chain carries TRBV11-3 and TRBJ2-5; D is unclear. Germline values: CDR1 SGHNT, CDR2 YENEEA. The V end lost 3 bases, the J end lost 5 bases, and 4 bases lay between the germline ends. CDR3 size: 11 residues.